The 8 T cell receptor beta chains below come from one sample, sequenced in a study of blood T cell repertoires in COVID-19. Clones were read by immunoSEQ multiplex PCR, and TCRdb kept only the in-frame ones, dropping some. Among roughly 190,000 clones listed, 90% were seen once. The source material was peripheral blood. Receptors originate from a man between 45 and 60 years old with acute or convalescent COVID-19.

The chain recombines TRBV6-2 or TRBV6-3 with TRBJ2-3; D is undetermined. V lost 0 bases and J 8 bases, leaving 3 bases between the germline ends. The V gene's germline CDR1 is MNHEY and CDR2 SVGEGT. The CDR3 runs 11 residues. CDR3 sequence: CASSYSGTQYF. CDR3 sequence (DNA): TGTGCCAGCAGTTACTCCGGTACGCAGTATTTT.

CDR3 amino acids: CATQRRYGNTIYF. CDR3 DNA: TGTGCCACCCAGAGGAGATATGGAAACACCATATATTTT. This chain uses TRBV24-1 with TRBJ1-3; D gene ambiguous. From germline, CDR1 is KGHDR and CDR2 SFDVKD. This CDR3 has 13 residues. Trimming shortened V by 9 bases and J by 3 bases, and 11 bases separated the two germline ends.

Turning to this clone: The sample contains more than one DNA sequence encoding this CDR3. The CDR3 coding sequence is TGCGCCAGCAGCTTGGGGGGAGGAACAGATACGCAGTATTTT. Its protein product is CASSLGGGTDTQYF. The chain carries TRBV5-1 and TRBJ2-3; perhaps TRBD2 as D (6 bases). The V end lost 0 bases, the J end lost 3 bases, and 8 bases lay between the germline ends. CDR1 is SGHRS, CDR2 YFSETQ, per germline. CDR3 length: 14 amino acids.

The chain joins TRBV7-6 to TRBJ2-1; tentatively, D is TRBD2 (6 bases). With 5 bases removed from V and 8 bases from J, the gap between germline ends came to 19 bases. The CDR3 has 15 residues. Germline CDR1 SGHVS, CDR2 FNYEAQ. The CDR3 region is CASSPEGTVNDEQFF. DNA for the CDR3: TGTGCCAGCAGCCCGGAGGGCACAGTCAACGATGAGCAGTTCTTC. The variable domain in full, completed from reference TRBV7-6 and TRBJ2-1, reads GAGVSQSPRYKVTKRGQDVALRCDPISGHVSLYWYRQALGQGPEFLTYFNYEAQQDKSGLPNDRFSAERPEGSISTLTIQRTEQRDSAMYRCASSPEGTVNDEQFFGPGTRLTVL.

The chain is built from TRBV28 and TRBJ1-4; 12 bases agree with TRBD1. The CDR3 is 15 amino acids. V trimming: 5 bases; J trimming: 8 bases; junction bases outside the gene matches: 6. Germline CDR1 and CDR2: MDHEN and SYDVKM. The CDR3 DNA follows: TGTGCCAGCAGTACCCCCGGGACAGGGGGCGAAAAACTGTTTTTT. Protein: CASSTPGTGGEKLFF. The whole variable domain, remainder taken from reference TRBV28 and TRBJ1-4, is DVKVTQSSRYLVKRTGEKVFLECVQDMDHENMFWYRQDPGLGLRLIYFSYDVKMKEKGDIPEGYSVSREKKERFSLILESASTNQTSMYLCASSTPGTGGEKLFFGSGTQLSVL.

The rearrangement joins TRBV3-1 (or the pseudogene TRBV3-2) to TRBJ1-6; 10 nucleotides match TRBD1. CDR1 is LGHDT and CDR2 is YNNKEL in the germline V gene (reference sequence). Unmatched junction bases numbered 9, after V lost 3 bases and J lost 10 bases. CDR3 size: 16 residues. As DNA, the CDR3 is TGTGCCAGCAGCCAGGGACAGGGGATAATGGGGTCACCCCTCCACTTT. Translation: CASSQGQGIMGSPLHF.

With regard to this clone: Different DNA sequences within this sample yield the same CDR3. The rearrangement uses TRBV18 and TRBJ1-1; D is perhaps TRBD1 (5 bases). This CDR3 has 14 amino acids. Trimming left V 2 bases short and J 0 bases short, with 7 bases between. Germline-derived CDR1 and CDR2 are KGHSH and LQKENI. The CDR3 DNA follows: TGTGCCAGCTCACCATCAGGGTTGAACACTGAAGCTTTCTTT. This translates into CASSPSGLNTEAFF. Based on the CDR3 plus reference TRBV18 and TRBJ1-1, the full variable domain is NAGVMQNPRHLVRRRGQEARLRCSPMKGHSHVYWYRQLPEEGLKFMVYLQKENIIDESGMPKERFSAEFPKEGPSILRIQQVVRGDSAAYFCASSPSGLNTEAFFGQGTRLTVV.

This chain links TRBV7-6 with TRBJ1-1; no firm D call. Germline V gene data show CDR1 as SGHVS and CDR2 as FNYEAQ. Trimming removed 5 bases from V and 1 base from J, with 11 bases in between. The CDR3 is 14 amino acids. CDR3: CASSVHPGNTEAFF. The CDR3 bases are TGTGCCAGCAGCGTACATCCGGGGAACACTGAAGCTTTCTTT.